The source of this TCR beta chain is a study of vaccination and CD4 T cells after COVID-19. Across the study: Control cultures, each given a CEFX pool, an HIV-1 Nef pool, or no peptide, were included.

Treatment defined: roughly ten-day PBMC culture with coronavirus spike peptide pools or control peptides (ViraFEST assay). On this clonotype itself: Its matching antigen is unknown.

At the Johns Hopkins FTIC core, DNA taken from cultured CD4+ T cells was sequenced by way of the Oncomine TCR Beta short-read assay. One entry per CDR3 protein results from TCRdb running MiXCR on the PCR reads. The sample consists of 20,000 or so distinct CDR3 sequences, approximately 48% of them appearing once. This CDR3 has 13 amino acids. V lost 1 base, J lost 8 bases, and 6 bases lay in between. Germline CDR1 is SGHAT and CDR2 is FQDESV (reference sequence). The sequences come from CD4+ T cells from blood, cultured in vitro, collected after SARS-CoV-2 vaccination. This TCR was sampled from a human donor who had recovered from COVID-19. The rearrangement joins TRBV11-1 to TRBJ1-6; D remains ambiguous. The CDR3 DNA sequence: TGTGCCAGCAGCTTAGGGGCGGATTCACCCCTCCACTTT. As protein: CASSLGADSPLHF.